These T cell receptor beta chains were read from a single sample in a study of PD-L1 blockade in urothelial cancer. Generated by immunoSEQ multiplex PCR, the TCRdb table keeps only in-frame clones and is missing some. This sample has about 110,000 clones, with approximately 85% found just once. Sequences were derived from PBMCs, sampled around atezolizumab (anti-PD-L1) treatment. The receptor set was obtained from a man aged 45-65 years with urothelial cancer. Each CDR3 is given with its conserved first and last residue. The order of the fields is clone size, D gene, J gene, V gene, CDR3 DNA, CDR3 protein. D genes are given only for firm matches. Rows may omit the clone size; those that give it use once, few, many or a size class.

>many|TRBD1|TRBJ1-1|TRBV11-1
TGTGCCAGCAGCTTATCACAGGGGACCACTGAAGCTTTCTTT
CASSLSQGTTEAFF
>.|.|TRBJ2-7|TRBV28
TGTGCCAGCGGAGGGGGCCTCACCTACGAGCAGTACTTC
CASGGGLTYEQYF
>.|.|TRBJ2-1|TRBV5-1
TGCGCCAGCAGCCCTAGTCTTGCCTACAATGAGCAGTTCTTC
CASSPSLAYNEQFF
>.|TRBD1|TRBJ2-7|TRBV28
TGTGCCAGCAGTCAAAGGGGGCCGTACGAGCAGTACTTC
CASSQRGPYEQYF
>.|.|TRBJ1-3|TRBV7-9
TGTGCCAGCAGTCGCCGACTGAGCTCTGGAAACACCATATATTTT
CASSRRLSSGNTIYF
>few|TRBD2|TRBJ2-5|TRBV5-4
TGTGCCAGCAGCCTGGGACTAGCGGGAGAGACCCAGTACTTC
CASSLGLAGETQYF
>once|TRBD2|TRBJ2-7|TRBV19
TGTGCCAGTAGTAGCGTAGCGGGGCTCTCCTACGAGCAGTACTTC
CASSSVAGLSYEQYF
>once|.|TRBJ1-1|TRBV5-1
TGCGCCAGCAGCTTGACGGGAATGAACACTGAAGCTTTCTTT
CASSLTGMNTEAFF
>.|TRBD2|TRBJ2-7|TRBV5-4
TGTGCCAGCAGCTTAAGCGGGAGCATGTACGAGCAGTACTTC
CASSLSGSMYEQYF
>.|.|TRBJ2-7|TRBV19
TGTGCCAGTAACGAGATCAGGGCCGAGCAGTACTTC
CASNEIRAEQYF
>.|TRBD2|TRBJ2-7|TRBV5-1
TGCGCCAGCAGTGAGATGACTAGCGGACCCTACGAGCAGTACTTC
CASSEMTSGPYEQYF
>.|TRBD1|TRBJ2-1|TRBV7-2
TGTGCCAGCAGCTCCAAGACAGGGGGCGCCTACAATGAGCAGTTCTTC
CASSSKTGGAYNEQFF
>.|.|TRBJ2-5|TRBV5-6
TGTGCCAGCAACCCAGGAGGGGACTCGGTTATCCAGTACTTC
CASNPGGDSVIQYF
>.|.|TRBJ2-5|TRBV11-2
TGTGCCAGCAGCTATACCCAGGGAAAAGAGACCCAGTACTTC
CASSYTQGKETQYF
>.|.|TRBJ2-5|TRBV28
TGTGCCAGCAGAGCAGGGCTAAGTACCCAGTACTTC
CASRAGLSTQYF
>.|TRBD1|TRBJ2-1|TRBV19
TGTGCCAGTAGTGTCGGGACAGGACGCCGCGGTGAGCAGTTCTTC
CASSVGTGRRGEQFF
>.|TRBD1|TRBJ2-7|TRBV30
TGTGCCTGGAGTGTATTGAACAGGGGACGCGAGCAGTACTTC
CAWSVLNRGREQYF
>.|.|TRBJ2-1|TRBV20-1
TGCAGTTCTGGGCCCTACAATGAGCAGTTCTTC
CSSGPYNEQFF
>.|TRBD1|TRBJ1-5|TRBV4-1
TGCGCCAGCAGCCAAGGGGACAGGGGGAATTTTAATCAGCCCCAGCATTTT
CASSQGDRGNFNQPQHF
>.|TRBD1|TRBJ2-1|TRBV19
TGTGCCAGTAACCCTGACAGGGGACGGAATGAGCAGTTCTTC
CASNPDRGRNEQFF
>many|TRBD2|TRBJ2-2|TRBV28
TGTGCCAGCAGTTCTAGCGGGGGCACCGGGGAGCTGTTTTTT
CASSSSGGTGELFF
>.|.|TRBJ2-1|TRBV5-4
TGTGCCAGCAGCTTGGTTAGGAGCGAGGGTGAGCAGTTCTTC
CASSLVRSEGEQFF
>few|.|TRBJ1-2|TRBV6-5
TGTGCCAGCAGTTACTCACGGGAGTATGGCTACACCTTC
CASSYSREYGYTF
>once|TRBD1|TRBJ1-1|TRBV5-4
TGTGCCAGCAGGATGGACAGGGCGAACACTGAAGCTTTCTTT
CASRMDRANTEAFF
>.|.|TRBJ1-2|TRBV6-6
TGTGCCAGCAGCCCCCGGGGGGATACTGGCTACACCTTC
CASSPRGDTGYTF
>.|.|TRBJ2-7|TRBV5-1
TGCGCCAGCAGTGAAGGGCGGACTACCTACGAGCAGTACTTC
CASSEGRTTYEQYF
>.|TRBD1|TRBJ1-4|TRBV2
TGTGCCAGCAGCTTTCAGGGGGCGCTGGAAAAACTGTTTTTT
CASSFQGALEKLFF
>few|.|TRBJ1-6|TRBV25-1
TGTGCCAGCAGGAGGGGGTCTAATTCACCCCTCCACTTT
CASRRGSNSPLHF
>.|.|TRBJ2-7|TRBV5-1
TGCGCCAGCAGCCGTTCGACAGGCTACGAGCAGTACTTC
CASSRSTGYEQYF
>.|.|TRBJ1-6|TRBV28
TGTGCCAGCAGATCAGGGTTGCGGGGAAGCTCCTATAATTCACCCCTCCACTTT
CASRSGLRGSSYNSPLHF
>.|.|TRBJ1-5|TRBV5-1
TGCGCCAGCAGCTTGTCTGGGGCAGGTCAGCCCCAGCATTTT
CASSLSGAGQPQHF
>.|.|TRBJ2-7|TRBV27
TGTGCCAGCAGTCGACAGAACTCCTACGAGCAGTACTTC
CASSRQNSYEQYF
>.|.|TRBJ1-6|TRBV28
TGTGCCAGCAGTTTACGGGGGATGCATTCACCCCTCCACTTT
CASSLRGMHSPLHF
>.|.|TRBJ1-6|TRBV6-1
TGTGCCAGCAGACCTCAGGGTATAATCTACTCACCCCTCCACTTT
CASRPQGIIYSPLHF
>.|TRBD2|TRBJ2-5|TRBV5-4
TGTGCCAGCAGCTCTTTAGCGGGAGGGGAGCAAGAGACCCAGTACTTC
CASSSLAGGEQETQYF
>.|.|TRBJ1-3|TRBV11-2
TGTGCCAGCAGCTTTGGAGGGAACTCTGGAAACACCATATATTTT
CASSFGGNSGNTIYF
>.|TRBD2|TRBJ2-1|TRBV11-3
TGTGCCAGCAGCTTAGACCCAGCGGGAGCAGATGTTGATGAGCAGTTCTTC
CASSLDPAGADVDEQFF
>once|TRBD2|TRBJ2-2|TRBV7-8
TGTGCCAGCAGCTTCCGGAGCGGGAGAGCGTCCGGGGAGCTGTTTTTT
CASSFRSGRASGELFF
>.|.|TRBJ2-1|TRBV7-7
TGTGCCGTAGTAGGGGGATACAATGAGCAGTTCTTC
CAVVGGYNEQFF